This T cell receptor beta chain was retrieved from a study of blood T cell repertoires in COVID-19. Study details: The cDNA or gDNA used as material had been derived from T cells, B-cell-depleted T cells, or PBMCs.

Germline CDR1 is MNHEY and CDR2 is SVGAGI. Trimming cost V 6 bases and J 0 bases, with 8 bases left between them. This CDR3 spans 13 amino acids. Authors' processing steps: Estimation of nucleated cell counts relied on the amplification of reference gene primers. The protocol was immunoSEQ multiplex PCR, while the TCRdb copy is restricted to in-frame clones and leaves out a portion. The DNA gave D and trimming, while V, J and clone size come from that table. The data contain some 220,000 clones, approximately 85% of them singletons. J is TRBJ1-1 and V is TRBV6-5, with a tentative D call TRBD1 (6 bases). The sequencing sample was made of peripheral blood. The origin of this receptor is a woman in her sixties or seventies with COVID-19, enrolled during active disease. CDR3 residues: CASRQGMNTEAFF. The CDR3 bases are TGTGCCAGCAGGCAGGGGATGAACACTGAAGCTTTCTTT.